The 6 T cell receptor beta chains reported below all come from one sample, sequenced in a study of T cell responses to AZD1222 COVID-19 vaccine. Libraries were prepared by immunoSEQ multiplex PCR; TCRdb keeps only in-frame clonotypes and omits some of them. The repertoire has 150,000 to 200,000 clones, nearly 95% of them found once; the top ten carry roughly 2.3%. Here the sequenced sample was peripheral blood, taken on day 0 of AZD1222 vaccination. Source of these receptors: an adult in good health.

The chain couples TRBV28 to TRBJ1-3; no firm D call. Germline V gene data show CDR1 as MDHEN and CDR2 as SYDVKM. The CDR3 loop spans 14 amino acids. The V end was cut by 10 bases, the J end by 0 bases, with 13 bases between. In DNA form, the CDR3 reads TGTGCCACCGAGGCGACCTCCTCTGGAAACACCATATATTTT. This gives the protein CATEATSSGNTIYF.

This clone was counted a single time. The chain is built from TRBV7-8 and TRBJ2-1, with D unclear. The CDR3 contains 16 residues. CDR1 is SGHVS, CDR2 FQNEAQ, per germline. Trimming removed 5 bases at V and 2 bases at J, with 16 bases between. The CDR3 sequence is CASSPARRIPYNEQFF. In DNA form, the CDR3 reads TGTGCCAGCAGCCCCGCGCGGCGGATCCCCTACAATGAGCAGTTCTTC.

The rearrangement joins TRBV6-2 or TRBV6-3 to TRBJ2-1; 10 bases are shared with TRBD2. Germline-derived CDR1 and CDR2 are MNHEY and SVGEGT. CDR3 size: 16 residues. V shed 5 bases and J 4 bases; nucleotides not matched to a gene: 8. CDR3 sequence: CASSTRLAGAYNEQFF. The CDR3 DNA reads TGTGCCAGCAGTACCCGGCTAGCGGGGGCTTACAATGAGCAGTTCTTC.

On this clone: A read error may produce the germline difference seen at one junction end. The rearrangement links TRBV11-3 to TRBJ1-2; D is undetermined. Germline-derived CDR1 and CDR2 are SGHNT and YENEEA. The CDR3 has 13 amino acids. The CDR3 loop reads CASSLGLLFLTIF. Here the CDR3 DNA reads TGTGCCAGCAGCTTAGGGCTTCTATTTCTGACCATCTTC.

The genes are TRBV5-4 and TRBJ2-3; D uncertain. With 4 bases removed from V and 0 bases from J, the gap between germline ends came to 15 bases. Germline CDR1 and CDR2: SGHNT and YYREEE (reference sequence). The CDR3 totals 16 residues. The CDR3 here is CASSPASLGSTDTQYF. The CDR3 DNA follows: TGTGCCAGCAGCCCGGCCTCCTTAGGTAGCACAGATACGCAGTATTTT.

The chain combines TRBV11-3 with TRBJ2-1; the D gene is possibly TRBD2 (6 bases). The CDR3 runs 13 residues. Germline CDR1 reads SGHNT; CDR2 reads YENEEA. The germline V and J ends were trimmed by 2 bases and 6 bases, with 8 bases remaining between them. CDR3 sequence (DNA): TGTGCCAGCAGCTTACAGGGAGGCAATGAGCAGTTCTTC. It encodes CASSLQGGNEQFF. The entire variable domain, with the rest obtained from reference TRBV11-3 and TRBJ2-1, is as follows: EAGVVQSPRYKIIEKKQPVAFWCNPISGHNTLYWYLQNLGQGPELLIRYENEEAVDDSQLPKDRFSAERLKGVDSTLKIQPAELGDSAVYLCASSLQGGNEQFFGPGTRLTVL.